This T cell receptor beta chain is from a study of CD8 T cells in Susac syndrome (dated by TCRdb to about 2019). In the study overall: Among the Susac syndrome patients who were sequenced, clinically active disease was present in more than 5 and clinical remission was observed in fewer than 10. At blood withdrawal, Susac syndrome patients were either therapy-naive, taking corticosteroids (in some cases with IVIg as well), or taking IVIg alone. The study used repertoire sequencing to test whether antigen drove CD8+ T cell activation and differentiation in Susac syndrome. Beyond this particular receptor, the publication reports: The number of individuals in the TCR sequencing and HLA analysis was recognized as being relatively small. The CD4+ T cell repertoire of patients with Susac syndrome showed no detectable clonal expansion.

The CDR3 has 14 amino acids, counting the end cysteine and phenylalanine. Only CDR3 DNA remains: 42 bases, in frame from the first base. The germline ends are 13 bases apart after V is trimmed by 4 bases and J by 3 bases. Taken from the germline V gene (reference sequence), the CDR1 and CDR2 loops are LGHDT and YNNKEL. RNA was extracted using the RNeasy kit, and about 0.45 to 1 ug of the RNA was reverse transcribed with random hexamers. TCR beta CDR3 regions were amplified with the immunoSEQ multiplex PCR assay covering 54 Vbeta and 13 Jbeta segments. To correct PCR amplification bias, a synthetic template baseline was used for both primer optimization and computational correction. The published analysis was carried out like this. Reads were annotated to V, D and J genes per IMGT and analyzed with immunoSEQ Analyzer, keeping only productive sequences. To calculate clonality, Shannon entropy was normalized by log2 of the number of productive unique sequences and then subtracted from one. For each patient and control, public and private clones were evaluated within the 100 most prevalent clones. Susac-specific clones were defined as absent from healthy and MS cohorts, over a thousand published viral clones and other ImmuneACCESS disease sequences. TCRdb itself trimmed the public reads at Q25 with fastp, ran MiXCR and retained productive beta chains. Merged by CDR3 protein, the rows form single entries marked with the most common genes and DNA. TCRdb, not the authors, supplied the V and J calls. Within this sample are 150,000 to 200,000 distinct CDR3 sequences, with nearly 97% of them counted one time only. The top ten clonotypes cover approximately 0.1% of the sample.

Remarks on this clonotype: Its recognized antigen is unknown. No qualities accompany the bases; no much larger clone lies one base away.

Peripheral blood CD8+ and CD4+ T cells from healthy donors, Susac syndrome patients and multiple sclerosis patients were profiled using high-throughput TCR beta sequencing. The Susac syndrome patients fulfilled recently defined diagnostic criteria for either definite or probable disease. Bulk CD8+ and CD4+ T cells were purified by magnetic negative isolation, while CD8+ TEMRA cells were enriched using FACS. Blood was drawn into EDTA tubes, processed within 24 hours, and PBMCs were isolated by density gradient centrifugation. PBMCs intended for TCR sequencing were frozen in liquid nitrogen and were later thawed in a 37 degrees C water bath. Purity of sorted or isolated CD4+, CD8+ and CD8+ TEMRA cells was at least 90%.

The sequenced material came from CD4+ T cells from PBMCs. The chain employs TRBV3-1 and TRBJ2-7; the D gene is perhaps TRBD1, on 5 matching bases. The receptor comes from a human donor with Susac syndrome. The DNA reads TGTGCCAGCAGCCCCCGTGTGACAGTCTACGAGCAGTACTTC. Its coded protein is CASSPRVTVYEQYF.